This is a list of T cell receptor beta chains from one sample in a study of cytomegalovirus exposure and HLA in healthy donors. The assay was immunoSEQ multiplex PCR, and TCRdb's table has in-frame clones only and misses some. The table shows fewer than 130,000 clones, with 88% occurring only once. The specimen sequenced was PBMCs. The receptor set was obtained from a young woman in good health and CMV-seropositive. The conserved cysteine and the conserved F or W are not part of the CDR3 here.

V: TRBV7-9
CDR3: ASSRTGVTEAF

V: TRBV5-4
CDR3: ASSAGTSGGEETQY

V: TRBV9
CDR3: ASSVEGLAGGEQY

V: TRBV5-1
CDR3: ASSQYGVSTDTQY

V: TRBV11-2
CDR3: ASSLEGRGGLAGLPYEQY

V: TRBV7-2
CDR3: ASSLSVTGYYEQY

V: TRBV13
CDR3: ASSPGLAEETQY

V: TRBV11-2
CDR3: ASSLFRGREAGELF

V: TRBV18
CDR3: ASSTGWEKLF

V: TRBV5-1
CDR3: ASSAGNTEAF

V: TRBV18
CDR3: ASSQITGSLNEKLF

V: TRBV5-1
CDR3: ASSLGLAGGTDTQY

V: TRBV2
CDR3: ASSEKEPTPNTGELF

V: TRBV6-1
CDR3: ASNYDGTGDRGF

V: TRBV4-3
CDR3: ASSQEFGTGPEQY

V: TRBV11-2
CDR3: ASSLRISGAADTQY

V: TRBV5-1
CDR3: ASSSTGKFESPLH

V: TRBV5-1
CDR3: ASSRTGVGVDEQY

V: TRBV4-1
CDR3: ASGGLAVTDTQY

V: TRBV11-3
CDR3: ASSPSGTHLNEQF

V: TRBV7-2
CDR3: ASSLRNTDTQY

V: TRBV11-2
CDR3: ASSDTYEQY

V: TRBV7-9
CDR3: ASSSPGQGAMRGWNEQF

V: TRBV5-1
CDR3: ASSLAFWDRGHEQY